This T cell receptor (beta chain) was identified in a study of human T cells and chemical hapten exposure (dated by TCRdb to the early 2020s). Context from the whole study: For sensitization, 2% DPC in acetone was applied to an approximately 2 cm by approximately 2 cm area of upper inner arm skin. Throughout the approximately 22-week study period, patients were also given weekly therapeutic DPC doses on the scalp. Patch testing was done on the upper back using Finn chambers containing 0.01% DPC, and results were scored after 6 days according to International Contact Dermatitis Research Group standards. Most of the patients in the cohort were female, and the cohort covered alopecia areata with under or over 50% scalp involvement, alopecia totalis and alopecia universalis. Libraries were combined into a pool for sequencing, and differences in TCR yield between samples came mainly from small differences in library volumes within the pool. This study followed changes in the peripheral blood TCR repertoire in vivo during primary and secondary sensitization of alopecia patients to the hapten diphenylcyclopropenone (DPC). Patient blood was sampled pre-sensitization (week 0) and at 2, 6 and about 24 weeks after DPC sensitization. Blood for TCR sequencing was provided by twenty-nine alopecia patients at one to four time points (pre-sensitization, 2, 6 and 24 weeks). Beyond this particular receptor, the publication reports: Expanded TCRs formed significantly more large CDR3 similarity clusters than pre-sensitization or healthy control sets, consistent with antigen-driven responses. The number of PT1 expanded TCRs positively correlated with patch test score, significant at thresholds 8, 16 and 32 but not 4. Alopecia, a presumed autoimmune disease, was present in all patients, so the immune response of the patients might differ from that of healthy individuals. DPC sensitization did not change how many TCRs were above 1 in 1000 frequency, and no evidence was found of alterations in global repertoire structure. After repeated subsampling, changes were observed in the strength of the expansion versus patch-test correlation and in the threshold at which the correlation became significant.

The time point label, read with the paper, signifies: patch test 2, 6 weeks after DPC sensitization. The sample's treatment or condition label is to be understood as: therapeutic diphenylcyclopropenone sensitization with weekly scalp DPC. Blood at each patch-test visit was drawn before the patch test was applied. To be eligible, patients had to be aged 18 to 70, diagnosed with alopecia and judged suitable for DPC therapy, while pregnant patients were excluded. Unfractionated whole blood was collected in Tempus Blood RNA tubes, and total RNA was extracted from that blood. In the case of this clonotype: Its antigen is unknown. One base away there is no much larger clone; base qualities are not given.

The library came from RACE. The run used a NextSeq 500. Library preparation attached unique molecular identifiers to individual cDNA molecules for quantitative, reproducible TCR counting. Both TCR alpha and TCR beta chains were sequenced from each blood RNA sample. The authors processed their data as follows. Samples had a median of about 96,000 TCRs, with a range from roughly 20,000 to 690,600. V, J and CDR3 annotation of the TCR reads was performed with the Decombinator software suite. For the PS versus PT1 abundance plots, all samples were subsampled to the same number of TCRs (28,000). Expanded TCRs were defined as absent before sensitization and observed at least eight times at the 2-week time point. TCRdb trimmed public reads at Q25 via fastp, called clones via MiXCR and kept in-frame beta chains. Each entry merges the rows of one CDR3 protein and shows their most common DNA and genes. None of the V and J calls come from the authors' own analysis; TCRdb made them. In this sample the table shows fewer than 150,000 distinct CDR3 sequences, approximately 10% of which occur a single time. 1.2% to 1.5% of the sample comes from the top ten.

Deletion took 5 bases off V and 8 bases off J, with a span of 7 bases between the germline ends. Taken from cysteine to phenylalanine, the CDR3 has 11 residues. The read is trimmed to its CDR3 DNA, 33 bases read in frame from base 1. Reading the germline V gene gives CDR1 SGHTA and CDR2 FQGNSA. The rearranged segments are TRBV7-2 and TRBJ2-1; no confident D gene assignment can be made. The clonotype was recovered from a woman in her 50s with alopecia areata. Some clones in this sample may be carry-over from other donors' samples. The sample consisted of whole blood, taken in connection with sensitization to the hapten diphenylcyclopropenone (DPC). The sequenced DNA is TGTGCCAGCAGCCCGCGGCATGAGCAGTTCTTC. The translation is CASSPRHEQFF.